The source of this TCR beta chain is a study of T cell responses to AZD1222 COVID-19 vaccine. Overall study context: Pooled in the analysis were second doses at about 4 or about 12 weeks.

Germline V gene sequence: CDR1 SGHRS, CDR2 YFSETQ. The CDR3 contains 15 residues. V was trimmed by 4 bases and J by 3 bases, leaving 15 bases between them. Only in-frame clones appear in the TCRdb table, and some are missing; sequencing was by immunoSEQ multiplex PCR. The sample contains approximately 150,000 clones, around 92% of which appear only once. General study points: Variant regions that are unmutated are reportedly the target of nearly half of spike-specific TCRs. Across the whole spike, CD4 TCRs peaked at regions 160-218 and 743-854.

Points on this clone: Antigen specificity is unknown.

V gene TRBV5-1 combines with J gene TRBJ2-3; weak D call: TRBD1 (6 bases). The source is an adult in good health. Sequenced here: peripheral blood, sampled on day 0 of AZD1222 vaccination. In DNA form, the CDR3 reads TGCGCCAGCAGCGGGGGACAAGTGGGGACAGATACGCAGTATTTT. Amino acids: CASSGGQVGTDTQYF. Drawing the rest from reference TRBV5-1 and TRBJ2-3, the complete variable domain is KAGVTQTPRYLIKTRGQQVTLSCSPISGHRSVSWYQQTPGQGLQFLFEYFSETQRNKGNFPGRFSGRQFSNSRSEMNVSTLELGDSALYLCASSGGQVGTDTQYFGPGTRLTVL.